The 31 T cell receptor beta chains reported below all come from one sample, sequenced in a study of blood T cell repertoires in COVID-19. Data came from immunoSEQ multiplex PCR; TCRdb stores just in-frame clones and leaves some out. The sample has some 120,000 clones; 80% to 90% are singletons. Sequencing was carried out using peripheral blood. The receptors come from a woman between 45 and 60 years old with acute or convalescent COVID-19.

This chain uses TRBV5-1 with TRBJ2-1, with D unclear. The CDR3 covers 15 residues. Trimming cost V 3 bases and J 6 bases, with 16 bases left between them. CDR1 and CDR2 from the germline V gene are SGHRS and YFSETQ. The CDR3 DNA reads as TGCGCCAGCAGCTCCAGTCAGACTCTCTCCAATGAGCAGTTCTTC. Translating it yields CASSSSQTLSNEQFF. Full variable domain (missing parts from reference TRBV5-1 and TRBJ2-1): KAGVTQTPRYLIKTRGQQVTLSCSPISGHRSVSWYQQTPGQGLQFLFEYFSETQRNKGNFPGRFSGRQFSNSRSEMNVSTLELGDSALYLCASSSSQTLSNEQFFGPGTRLTVL.

The chain carries TRBV7-9 and TRBJ2-3; D not certain. CDR1 SEHNR and CDR2 FQNEAQ come from the germline V gene (reference sequence). The CDR3 is 12 amino acids. Trimming stripped 4 bases from V and 4 bases from J, with 6 bases between. In nucleotides, the CDR3 is TGTGCCAGCAGCTCTCAGGCAGATACGCAGTATTTT. Translation gives CASSSQADTQYF. The variable domain in full, completed from reference TRBV7-9 and TRBJ2-3, reads DTGVSQNPRHKITKRGQNVTFRCDPISEHNRLYWYRQTLGQGPEFLTYFQNEAQLEKSRLLSDRFSAERPKGSFSTLEIQRTEQGDSAMYLCASSSQADTQYFGPGTRLTVL.

The rearrangement uses TRBV6-5 and TRBJ1-4; TRBD1 matches at 10 bases. V lost 6 bases to trimming and J lost 6 bases; unmatched junction nucleotides: 4. The CDR3 covers 14 residues. Per the germline V gene, CDR1 is MNHEY and CDR2 is SVGAGI. The CDR3 DNA reads TGTGCCAGCAGGGACAGGGGGTTGGATGAAAAACTGTTTTTT. This codes for CASRDRGLDEKLFF.

The J gene is TRBJ2-5, the V gene TRBV9; TRBD2 matches 10 bases. Germline CDR1 reads SGDLS; CDR2 reads YYNGEE. V dropped 0 bases and J dropped 5; count of bases not matched to a gene: 7. The CDR3 length is 16 residues. CDR3 sequence: CASSVVPAGGRETQYF. DNA for the CDR3: TGTGCCAGCAGCGTAGTCCCAGCGGGGGGGCGGGAGACCCAGTACTTC.

The DNA of the CDR3 is TGTGCCTGGATTGGGAGGCGGGGGGAGCTGTTTTTT. Translated, it gives CAWIGRRGELFF. The chain couples TRBV30 to TRBJ2-2; possibly TRBD2 for D (6 bases). V gave up 4 bases and J gave up 8 bases, with 11 bases separating them. The CDR3 has 12 amino acids. Germline V gives CDR1 GTSNPN, CDR2 SVGIG (reference sequence).

V gene TRBV4-1 combines with J gene TRBJ2-1, with 10 bases aligning to TRBD2. This CDR3 comprises 16 residues. Unmatched junction bases numbered 8, after V lost 2 bases and J lost 7 bases. From germline, CDR1 is MGHRA and CDR2 YSYEKL. CDR3 nucleotides: TGCGCCAGCAGCCAATTCCTAGCGGGAGTCAGGAATGAGCAGTTCTTC. Residues: CASSQFLAGVRNEQFF.

V is TRBV11-3 and J is TRBJ1-1, with D maybe TRBD1 (6 bases). The CDR3 length is 13 residues. The germline CDR1 and CDR2 sequences are SGHNT and YENEEA. The V and J ends lost 5 bases and 4 bases respectively, with 11 bases between them. The CDR3: CASSLRGGTEAFF. Here the CDR3 DNA reads TGTGCCAGCAGCCTCAGGGGCGGCACTGAAGCTTTCTTT.

The chain joins TRBV10-3 to TRBJ2-3; weak D call: TRBD2 (6 bases). The CDR3 has 15 amino acids. V lost 8 bases and J 2 bases, leaving 17 bases between the germline ends. Germline V lookup: CDR1 ENHRY, CDR2 SYGVKD. Here the CDR3 reads CAILRRDSLTDTQYF. DNA of the CDR3: TGTGCCATCCTCCGCCGGGACTCCCTCACAGATACGCAGTATTTT.

V usage is TRBV18 and J usage is TRBJ1-2, with D tentatively TRBD1 (5 bases). Looked up from germline, CDR1 is KGHSH and CDR2 is LQKENI. The CDR3 spans 13 residues. Trimming took 3 bases from V and 10 from J, leaving 15 bases between them. Here the CDR3 reads CASSPRDSDFYTF. CDR3 sequence (DNA): TGTGCCAGCTCACCCAGGGATTCTGATTTCTACACCTTC. The full variable domain, in which reference TRBV18 and TRBJ1-2 provide the parts outside the CDR3, is NAGVMQNPRHLVRRRGQEARLRCSPMKGHSHVYWYRQLPEEGLKFMVYLQKENIIDESGMPKERFSAEFPKEGPSILRIQQVVRGDSAAYFCASSPRDSDFYTFGSGTRLTVV.

The CDR3: CASRPGGGVVEQFF. Here the CDR3 DNA reads TGTGCCTCGCGCCCGGGCGGGGGGGTAGTTGAGCAGTTCTTC. V is TRBV19 and J is TRBJ2-1; 9 nucleotides align to TRBD2. With V trimmed by 11 bases and J by 9 bases, 14 bases remained unmatched. Per germline, CDR1 LNHDA and CDR2 SQIVND (reference sequence). This CDR3 spans 14 amino acids.

The rearrangement links TRBV4-3 to TRBJ2-1; 10 nucleotides line up with TRBD2. This CDR3 has 17 amino acids. V shed 4 bases and J 0 bases; nucleotides not matched to a gene: 6. Germline-derived CDR1 and CDR2 are LGHNA and YSLEER. CDR3 in amino acids: CASSPRLAGSSYNEQFF. Here the CDR3 DNA reads TGCGCCAGCAGCCCTCGACTAGCGGGCAGCTCCTACAATGAGCAGTTCTTC.

V gene TRBV4-1 combines with J gene TRBJ2-1, with D unclear. The CDR3 length is 15 residues. The V end was cut by 1 base, the J end by 2 bases, with 9 bases between. The germline gives CDR1 MGHRA, CDR2 YSYEKL. CDR3 nucleotide sequence: TGCGCCAGCAGCCAAGCCCACATCACCTACAATGAGCAGTTCTTC. As protein: CASSQAHITYNEQFF.

The sample holds one count of this clone. The gene calls are TRBV12-3 or TRBV12-4 and TRBJ1-1; D remains unclear. The CDR3 loop spans 12 amino acids. Trimming stripped 5 bases from V and 6 bases from J, with 10 bases between. The DNA for the CDR3 is TGTGCCAGCAGTCCAGGCGGGGCTGAAGCTTTCTTT. Amino acids: CASSPGGAEAFF.

This clone has a handful of counts. The chain has TRBV7-8 and TRBJ2-2, with D possibly TRBD1 on 6 matching bases. Germline V gene sequence: CDR1 SGHVS, CDR2 FQNEAQ. The V and J ends lost 1 base and 4 bases respectively, with 10 bases between them. CDR3 size: 15 residues. The CDR3 DNA reads as TGTGCCAGCAGCTTAGGGCAGGGGTTCACCGGGGAGCTGTTTTTT. Amino acids: CASSLGQGFTGELFF. Based on the CDR3 plus reference TRBV7-8 and TRBJ2-2, the full variable domain is GAGVSQSPRYKVAKRGQDVALRCDPISGHVSLFWYQQALGQGPEFLTYFQNEAQLDKSGLPSDRFFAERPEGSVSTLKIQRTQQEDSAVYLCASSLGQGFTGELFFGEGSRLTVL.

This clone was observed once. V is TRBV7-8 and J is TRBJ1-1; 9 bases map to TRBD1. From germline, CDR1 is SGHVS and CDR2 FQNEAQ. CDR3 size: 14 residues. V shed 4 bases, J shed 8 bases, and the junction held 8 bases outside the gene matches. CDR3 protein: CASSSRDRVIEAFF. The CDR3 DNA is TGTGCCAGCAGCTCCCGGGACAGGGTGATAGAAGCTTTCTTT.

The chain joins TRBV11-2 to TRBJ2-4; 8 bases are a match to TRBD2. Germline-derived CDR1 and CDR2 are SGHAT and FQNNGV. J lost 5 bases, V lost 1 base, and 10 bases had no gene match. The CDR3 length is 17 residues. The CDR3 DNA sequence: TGTGCCAGCAGCTTAGTAGGCGGGGGGTCGTCCCAAAACATTCAGTACTTC. It translates to CASSLVGGGSSQNIQYF.

This sequence joins TRBV2 and TRBJ2-2; 8 bases map to TRBD1. This CDR3 has 14 residues. The V gene end was trimmed by 6 bases and the J gene end by 3 bases; junction bases not matched to a gene: 3. Germline lookup yields CDR1 SNHLY and CDR2 FYNNEI. CDR3 protein: CASSRQGYTGELFF. CDR3 nucleotide sequence: TGTGCCAGCAGCCGACAGGGGTACACCGGGGAGCTGTTTTTT.

The chain combines TRBV27 with TRBJ1-5; D gene uncertain. V was trimmed by 6 bases and J by 0 bases, leaving 12 bases between them. Germline CDR1 is MNHEY and CDR2 is SMNVEV (reference sequence). This CDR3 comprises 15 residues. In DNA form, the CDR3 reads TGTGCCAGCAGCCCAGAGGCATATAGCAATCAGCCCCAGCATTTT. It codes for CASSPEAYSNQPQHF.

The CDR3 nucleotides read TGTGCCAGCAGTGAAGGGGCTATCTCCTACAATGAGCAGTTCTTC. As protein: CASSEGAISYNEQFF. This chain connects TRBV6-1 to TRBJ2-1; D is undetermined. Trimming took off 1 base at V and 0 bases at J, with 7 bases between the two ends. Germline V gives CDR1 MNHNS, CDR2 SASEGT. This CDR3 spans 15 amino acids.

This chain uses TRBV10-1 with TRBJ1-6; tentative D call: TRBD1 (5 bases). The CDR3 runs 13 residues. V was cut by 3 bases and J by 8 bases, with 8 bases left in between. In germline, CDR1 is WNHNN, CDR2 SYGVQD (reference sequence). CDR3 region: CASSDRVDSPLHF. CDR3 sequence (DNA): TGCGCCAGCAGTGACAGGGTGGATTCACCCCTCCACTTT.

The chain recombines TRBV7-2 with TRBJ1-3; the D is unclear. With 5 bases removed from V and 0 bases from J, the gap between germline ends came to 14 bases. The length of the CDR3 is 16 residues. Germline V gene sequence: CDR1 SGHTA, CDR2 FQGNSA. The CDR3 reads CASSPRGADSGNTIYF. DNA for the CDR3: TGTGCCAGCAGCCCCCGAGGCGCAGACTCTGGAAACACCATATATTTT.

The DNA of the CDR3 is TGTGCCAGCGAGTTCCGACTCAGGGAGAACACTGAAGCTTTCTTT. Residues: CASEFRLRENTEAFF. The chain recombines TRBV7-2 with TRBJ1-1; maybe TRBD1 (5 bases). V lost 8 bases and J 1 base, leaving 17 bases between the germline ends. Germline CDR1 and CDR2: SGHTA and FQGNSA. CDR3 length equals 15 residues.

This chain connects TRBV5-1 to TRBJ2-3; no reliable D call. Germline CDR1 and CDR2: SGHRS and YFSETQ. The V end lost 0 bases, the J end lost 0 bases, and 11 bases lay between the germline ends. The CDR3 loop spans 16 amino acids. CDR3 DNA: TGCGCCAGCAGCTTGGGAGTGTTATCTAGCACAGATACGCAGTATTTT. Translation: CASSLGVLSSTDTQYF.

This clone was observed a handful of times. The J gene is TRBJ2-1, the V gene TRBV29-1; weak D call: TRBD2 (5 bases). Germline V gene data show CDR1 as SQVTM and CDR2 as ANQGSEA. Trimming pared 7 bases from V and 5 bases from J, leaving 24 bases between. The CDR3 is made up of 16 amino acids. For the CDR3, the DNA is TGCAGCGCCGAGGTCGTGAGGGCCCGTTTTCACAATGAGCAGTTCTTC. This encodes CSAEVVRARFHNEQFF.

This sequence joins TRBV6-5 and TRBJ1-6, with no clear D. Trimming pared 0 bases from V and 8 bases from J, leaving 14 bases between. Per the germline V gene, CDR1 is MNHEY and CDR2 is SVGAGI. The length of the CDR3 is 16 residues. CDR3 residues: CASSYSGRSYDSPLHF. Here the CDR3 DNA reads TGTGCCAGCAGTTACTCCGGCAGGTCTTATGATTCACCCCTCCACTTT.

This clone occurred once. The genes are TRBV7-9 and TRBJ1-4; tentative D call: TRBD1 (5 bases). The germline gives CDR1 SEHNR, CDR2 FQNEAQ (reference sequence). The CDR3 is made up of 14 amino acids. Trimming took off 4 bases at V and 6 bases at J, with 12 bases between the two ends. The CDR3 reads CASSYLGADEKLFF. The DNA for the CDR3 is TGTGCCAGCAGCTACCTAGGGGCCGATGAAAAACTGTTTTTT.

This clone has only one observation. The gene calls are TRBV7-8 and TRBJ1-2; D is unresolved. Trimming stripped 1 base from V and 6 bases from J, with 12 bases between. CDR1 and CDR2 from the germline V gene are SGHVS and FQNEAQ. There are 14 residues in the CDR3. This CDR3 reads CASSLGPRRDGYTF. CDR3 sequence (DNA): TGTGCCAGCAGCTTAGGGCCCAGGCGGGATGGCTACACCTTC.

The gene calls are TRBV19 and TRBJ1-2; 7 bases agree with TRBD1. With 4 bases clipped from V and 1 base from J, the junction kept 3 bases outside the gene matches. CDR1 is LNHDA, CDR2 SQIVND, per germline (reference sequence). This CDR3 contains 14 residues. The CDR3: CASSRGQFNYGYTF. CDR3 nucleotide sequence: TGTGCCAGTAGTAGGGGACAGTTTAACTATGGCTACACCTTC.

CDR3 sequence reads: CACAGYTEAFF. For the CDR3, the DNA is TGTGCCTGTGCAGGGTACACTGAAGCTTTCTTT. The chain combines TRBV30 with TRBJ1-1, with D tentatively TRBD1 (5 bases). The CDR3 is made up of 11 amino acids. The V and J ends lost 6 bases and 3 bases respectively, with 8 bases between them. Looked up from germline, CDR1 is GTSNPN and CDR2 is SVGIG (reference sequence).

The chain employs TRBV6-4 and TRBJ1-6; 11 nucleotides agree with TRBD1. The ends lost 8 bases at V and 7 bases at J; junction bases unmatched: 1. This CDR3 contains 13 residues. Germline loops: CDR1 MRHNA, CDR2 SNTAGT. This CDR3 reads CASWDRGNSPLHF. The CDR3 DNA reads as TGTGCCAGCTGGGACAGGGGGAATTCACCCCTCCACTTT.

The chain couples TRBV19 to TRBJ1-1; a possible D gene is TRBD1 (6 bases). Germline V gene sequence: CDR1 LNHDA, CDR2 SQIVND (reference sequence). The CDR3 sequence is 14 residues long. Trimming removed 7 bases at V and 3 bases at J, with 15 bases between. The CDR3 DNA follows: TGTGCCAGTAAGAGCACAGGGCCGGACACTGAAGCTTTCTTT. Translation: CASKSTGPDTEAFF. Drawing the rest from reference TRBV19 and TRBJ1-1, the complete variable domain is DGGITQSPKYLFRKEGQNVTLSCEQNLNHDAMYWYRQDPGQGLRLIYYSQIVNDFQKGDIAEGYSVSREKKESFPLTVTSAQKNPTAFYLCASKSTGPDTEAFFGQGTRLTVV.